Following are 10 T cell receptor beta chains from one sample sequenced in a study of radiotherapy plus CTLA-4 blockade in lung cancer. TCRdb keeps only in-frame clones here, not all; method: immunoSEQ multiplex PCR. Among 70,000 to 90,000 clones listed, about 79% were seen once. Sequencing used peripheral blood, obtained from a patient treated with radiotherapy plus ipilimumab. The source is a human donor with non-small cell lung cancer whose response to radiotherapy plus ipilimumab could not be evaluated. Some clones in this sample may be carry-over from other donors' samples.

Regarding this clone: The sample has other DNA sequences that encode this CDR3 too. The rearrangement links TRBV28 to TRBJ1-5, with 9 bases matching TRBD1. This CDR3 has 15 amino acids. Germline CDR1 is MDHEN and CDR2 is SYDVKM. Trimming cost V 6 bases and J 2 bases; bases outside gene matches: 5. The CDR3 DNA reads TGTGCCAGCAGAAGACAGGGGGGAGGCAATCAGCCCCAGCATTTT. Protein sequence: CASRRQGGGNQPQHF.

CDR3 DNA: TGTGCCAGCAGTGGACAGGGGCTGGGAGAGACCCAGTACTTC. Its translation: CASSGQGLGETQYF. The chain couples TRBV2 to TRBJ2-5; 8 bases align to TRBD1. CDR1 is SNHLY and CDR2 is FYNNEI in the germline V gene. The CDR3 has 14 residues. The trim removed 4 bases at V and 4 bases at J, leaving 5 bases unmatched.

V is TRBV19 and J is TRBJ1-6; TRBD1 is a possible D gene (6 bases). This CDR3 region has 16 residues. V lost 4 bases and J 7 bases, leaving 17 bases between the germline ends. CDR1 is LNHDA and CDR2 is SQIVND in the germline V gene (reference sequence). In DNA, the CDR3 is TGTGCCAGTAGTACCGTAGGGGGAGTCCGGAATTCACCCCTCCACTTT. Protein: CASSTVGGVRNSPLHF.

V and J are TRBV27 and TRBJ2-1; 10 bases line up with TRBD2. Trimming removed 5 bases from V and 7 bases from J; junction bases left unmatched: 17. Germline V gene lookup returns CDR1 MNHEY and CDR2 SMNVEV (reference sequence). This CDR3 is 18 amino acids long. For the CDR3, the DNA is TGTGCCAGCAGTCCCCATCGCCTAGCGGGGGCCCCTCGGAATGAGCAGTTCTTC. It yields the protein CASSPHRLAGAPRNEQFF.

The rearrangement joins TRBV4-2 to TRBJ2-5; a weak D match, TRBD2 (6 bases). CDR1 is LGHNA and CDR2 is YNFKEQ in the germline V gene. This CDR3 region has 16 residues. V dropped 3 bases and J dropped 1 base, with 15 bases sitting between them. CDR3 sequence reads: CASSHDTVGGQETQYF. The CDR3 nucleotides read TGTGCCAGCAGCCACGACACGGTGGGGGGCCAAGAGACCCAGTACTTC.

In DNA, the CDR3 is TGTGCCAGCAGCGTGGACGCAGGCATGACCCAGTACTTC. It codes for CASSVDAGMTQYF. The rearrangement uses TRBV5-6 and TRBJ2-5; D not certain. Germline loops: CDR1 SGHDT, CDR2 YYEEEE. V was cut by 4 bases and J by 7 bases, with 14 bases left in between. This CDR3 is built from 13 residues.

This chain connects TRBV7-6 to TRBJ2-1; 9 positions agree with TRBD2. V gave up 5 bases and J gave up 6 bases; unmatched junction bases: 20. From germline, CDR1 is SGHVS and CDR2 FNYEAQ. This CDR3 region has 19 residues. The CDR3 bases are TGTGCCAGCAGCACGGACAGCCGAGAAGCGGGAGGTCCCCTCAATGAGCAGTTCTTC. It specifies CASSTDSREAGGPLNEQFF.

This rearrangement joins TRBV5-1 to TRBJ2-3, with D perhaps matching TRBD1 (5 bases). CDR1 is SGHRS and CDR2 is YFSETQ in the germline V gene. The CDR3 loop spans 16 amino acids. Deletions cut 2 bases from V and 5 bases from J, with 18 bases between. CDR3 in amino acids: CASSLSPQGGGDTQYF. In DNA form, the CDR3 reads TGCGCCAGCAGCTTAAGTCCCCAGGGCGGCGGAGATACGCAGTATTTT.

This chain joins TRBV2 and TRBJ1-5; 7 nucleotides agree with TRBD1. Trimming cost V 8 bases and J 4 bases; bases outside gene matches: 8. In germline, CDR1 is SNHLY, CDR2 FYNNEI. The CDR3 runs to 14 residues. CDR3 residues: CASGKGARNQPQHF. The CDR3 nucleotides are TGTGCCAGCGGAAAGGGGGCGCGAAATCAGCCCCAGCATTTT.

CDR3 loop: CASSPGTGREKLFF. The CDR3, as DNA: TGTGCCAGCAGCCCCGGGACAGGGAGGGAAAAACTGTTTTTT. The V call is TRBV7-2, the J call TRBJ1-4; 9 bases match TRBD1. Germline assignment: CDR1 SGHTA and CDR2 FQGNSA. This CDR3 is built from 14 residues. V lost 5 bases to trimming and J lost 8 bases; unmatched junction nucleotides: 6.